Following are 9 T cell receptor beta chains from one sample sequenced in a study of blood T cell repertoires in COVID-19. Produced via immunoSEQ multiplex PCR; TCRdb's table is partial and in-frame only. The sample has about 200,000 clones; about 88% are singletons. The sequenced sample consisted of peripheral blood. These receptors were obtained from a woman between 45 and 65 years old with COVID-19, enrolled during active disease.

The chain employs TRBV3-1 (or the pseudogene TRBV3-2) and TRBJ1-2; D is perhaps TRBD1 (5 bases). V shed 1 base and J shed 7 bases, with 10 bases lying between them. Germline V lookup: CDR1 LGHDT, CDR2 YNNKEL (reference sequence). This CDR3 has 13 residues. The CDR3 region is CASSQGGVRGYTF. The CDR3 DNA sequence: TGTGCCAGCAGCCAAGGGGGGGTCCGTGGCTACACCTTC.

The V call is TRBV6-7, the J call TRBJ2-3; 9 bases are shared with TRBD2. TRBV6-7 is an ORF for which the function is uncertain. The ends lost 11 bases at V and 1 base at J; junction bases unmatched: 10. This CDR3 has 15 amino acids. As DNA, the CDR3 is TGTGCCGCGCTCATGTTAGCGGGGGGCACAGATACGCAGTATTTT. Encoded protein: CAALMLAGGTDTQYF.

The chain joins TRBV2 to TRBJ2-2, with 7 bases matching TRBD2. This CDR3 is built from 15 residues. Germline assignment: CDR1 SNHLY and CDR2 FYNNEI. The trim removed 6 bases at V and 5 bases at J, leaving 9 bases unmatched. The CDR3 DNA follows: TGTGCCAGCAGCCTCTCCGGGGGGAGGACCGGGGAGCTGTTTTTT. The encoded protein is CASSLSGGRTGELFF.

This chain uses TRBV6-5 with TRBJ2-1, with TRBD2 matching 8 bases. This CDR3 is built from 13 residues. The V segment lost 10 bases and the J segment 9 bases; nucleotides outside the gene matches: 11. Per the germline V gene, CDR1 is MNHEY and CDR2 is SVGAGI. The CDR3 DNA sequence: TGTGCCACTCGTAGCGGGGCGGTCGGTGAGCAGTTCTTC. Its translation is CATRSGAVGEQFF.

The chain couples TRBV12-3 or TRBV12-4 to TRBJ2-7, with a weak D call TRBD2 (5 bases). The CDR3 consists of 13 residues. V was pared by 8 bases and J by 0 bases, with 11 bases between. The CDR3 sequence is CASGGPLSYEQYF. The CDR3 region has the DNA TGTGCCAGCGGAGGACCTCTCTCCTACGAGCAGTACTTC.

The chain recombines TRBV9 with TRBJ2-2, with a tentative D call TRBD1 (5 bases). CDR3 size: 16 residues. CDR1 and CDR2 (germline): SGDLS, YYNGEE. Trimming took 4 bases from V and 4 from J, leaving 17 bases between them. Here the CDR3 DNA reads TGTGCCAGCAGCCATTCGAAGGGGCTCGTCACCGGGGAGCTGTTTTTT. Translating it yields CASSHSKGLVTGELFF.

V usage is TRBV5-1 and J usage is TRBJ1-2; D gene uncertain. The CDR3 is 14 residues long. The germline gives CDR1 SGHRS, CDR2 YFSETQ. The V gene lost 4 bases and the J gene lost 7 bases, with 17 bases spanning the gap. CDR3 in DNA: TGCGCCAGCAGCCAAGGGCCAGGACTTCTTGGCTACACCTTC. Protein product: CASSQGPGLLGYTF.

The rearrangement links TRBV29-1 to TRBJ2-3; possibly TRBD1 for D (8 bases). CDR1 and CDR2 from the germline V gene are SQVTM and ANQGSEA. This CDR3 is built from 13 residues. Trimming pared 4 bases from V and 5 bases from J, leaving 13 bases between. The CDR3 DNA reads TGCAGCGTTGCAGGGGGCGGGGGAGATACGCAGTATTTT. Encoded protein: CSVAGGGGDTQYF.

This sequence joins TRBV7-8 and TRBJ2-7; maybe TRBD1 (5 bases). Trimming left V 3 bases short and J 4 bases short, with 13 bases between. This CDR3 is 14 amino acids long. Germline V gives CDR1 SGHVS, CDR2 FQNEAQ. The CDR3 nucleotides are TGTGCCAGCAGCTTGGCCTTAGACAGTTACGAGCAGTACGTC. It encodes CASSLALDSYEQYV.